What follows is one TCR beta chain and its context. V dropped 7 bases and J dropped 2 bases, with 20 bases sitting between them. Germline-derived CDR1 and CDR2 are LGHNT and FRNRAP. The CDR3 is 16 residues long. The data are from a study of blood T cell repertoires in COVID-19. For the study at large: Donors in the United States, Italy and Spain gave samples during acute or convalescent COVID-19.

Authors' analysis steps: Reference gene primer amplification gave estimated nucleated cell counts. Profiling relied on immunoSEQ multiplex PCR, and the TCRdb table lists in-frame clones only, not all of them. V and J calls and clone size are given by that table; D and trimming were obtained from the DNA. The sample records 150,000 or so clones, roughly nine tenths being singletons. The source of this sequence is a woman aged 65 to 85 with acute or convalescent COVID-19. The J gene is TRBJ2-5, the V gene TRBV12-5; a weak D match, TRBD2 (6 bases). The source material was peripheral blood. CDR3 coding DNA: TGTGCTAGTGCCCGTGATAGCGGAGGGTGGCAAGAGACCCAGTACTTC. Protein: CASARDSGGWQETQYF.